Presented here are 16 T cell receptor beta chains from one specimen sequenced in a study of blood T cell repertoires in COVID-19. Using immunoSEQ multiplex PCR, the repertoire was profiled, and TCRdb retains in-frame clones only, with some absent. The repertoire holds fewer than 300,000 clones, with approximately 90% as singletons. Sequences were obtained from peripheral blood. These receptors were collected from a man aged 25 to 40 with acute or convalescent COVID-19.

The V and J genes are TRBV19 and TRBJ2-5; D is possibly TRBD1 (6 bases). The CDR3 runs 14 residues. Germline V gene lookup returns CDR1 LNHDA and CDR2 SQIVND (reference sequence). The V gene lost 5 bases and the J gene lost 13 bases, with 23 bases spanning the gap. CDR3 in DNA: TGTGCCAGTAGTCCCTATAGTATGCAGGGGCCCTGGTACTTC. Encoded protein: CASSPYSMQGPWYF. The complete variable domain, with remaining parts taken from reference TRBV19 and TRBJ2-5, reads DGGITQSPKYLFRKEGQNVTLSCEQNLNHDAMYWYRQDPGQGLRLIYYSQIVNDFQKGDIAEGYSVSREKKESFPLTVTSAQKNPTAFYLCASSPYSMQGPWYFGPGTRLLVL.

The CDR3 protein is CASNGQEAYSGNTIYF. The CDR3 DNA follows: TGTGCCAGCAACGGACAGGAAGCTTACTCTGGAAACACCATATATTTT. V is TRBV6-6 and J is TRBJ1-3, with TRBD1 matching over 7 bases. The ends lost 7 bases at V and 0 bases at J; junction bases unmatched: 9. The CDR3 sequence is 16 residues long. Germline lookup yields CDR1 MNHNY and CDR2 SVGAGI (reference sequence).

This clone was seen a few times. The CDR3 protein is CASSYFRDTEAFF. CDR3 coding DNA: TGTGCCAGCAGTTATTTCAGGGACACTGAAGCTTTCTTT. The rearrangement links TRBV6-5 to TRBJ1-1; possible D gene TRBD1, 5 bases. This CDR3 comprises 13 residues. Germline V gives CDR1 MNHEY, CDR2 SVGAGI. Trimming took 3 bases from V and 3 from J, leaving 8 bases between them.

This rearrangement joins TRBV2 to TRBJ1-6; 7 bases fit TRBD1. The V gene end was trimmed by 8 bases and the J gene end by 5 bases; junction bases not matched to a gene: 9. CDR3 length: 15 residues. Germline V lookup: CDR1 SNHLY, CDR2 FYNNEI. The CDR3 coding sequence is TGTGCCAGCCGGGTTGGGGACAGCCATAATTCACCCCTCCACTTT. It specifies CASRVGDSHNSPLHF.

Only one count was recorded for this clone. The chain couples TRBV5-1 to TRBJ1-3; no definite D call. V lost 4 bases, J lost 0 bases, and 11 bases lay in between. CDR3 length equals 15 residues. CDR1 is SGHRS, CDR2 YFSETQ, per germline. In DNA form, the CDR3 reads TGCGCCAGCAGCCGTTCACAGAGCTCTGGAAACACCATATATTTT. Its translation: CASSRSQSSGNTIYF.

The V call is TRBV18, the J call TRBJ2-3, with 7 bases matching TRBD2. CDR1 KGHSH and CDR2 LQKENI come from the germline V gene. The CDR3 is made up of 16 amino acids. V shed 6 bases, J shed 6 bases, and the junction held 15 bases outside the gene matches. CDR3 protein: CASSRGGSGTIDTQYF. The CDR3 DNA follows: TGTGCCAGCTCCCGGGGAGGGAGTGGGACGATCGATACGCAGTATTTT.

CDR3 sequence (DNA): TGTGCCAGCAGTTTATCGTCAGGCTCTGGAAACACCATATATTTT. It specifies CASSLSSGSGNTIYF. The chain is built from TRBV27 and TRBJ1-3; no clear D gene. CDR1 MNHEY and CDR2 SMNVEV come from the germline V gene (reference sequence). Trimming cost V 0 bases and J 0 bases, with 6 bases left between them. CDR3 length equals 15 residues.

V is TRBV20-1 and J is TRBJ2-1; TRBD1 might be the D (5 bases). Trimming cost V 4 bases and J 9 bases, with 10 bases left between them. The germline V gene encodes CDR1 DFQATT and CDR2 SNEGSKA (reference sequence). The CDR3 has 11 amino acids. The CDR3 region is CSANGRGEQFF. The CDR3 nucleotides are TGCAGTGCTAATGGAAGGGGTGAGCAGTTCTTC.

V usage is TRBV18 and J usage is TRBJ2-7, with 11 positions matching TRBD1. V was pared by 3 bases and J by 2 bases, with 3 bases of the junction left unmatched. The CDR3 covers 15 residues. Per the germline V gene, CDR1 is KGHSH and CDR2 is LQKENI. CDR3 residues: CASSPLDRGPYEQYF. The DNA for the CDR3 is TGTGCCAGCTCACCCCTGGACAGGGGGCCCTACGAGCAGTACTTC.

The rearrangement uses TRBV5-1 and TRBJ1-4, with D possibly being TRBD1 (5 bases). Germline CDR1 is SGHRS and CDR2 is YFSETQ. The CDR3 loop spans 14 amino acids. V was pared by 2 bases and J by 12 bases, with 17 bases between. The CDR3 bases are TGCGCCAGCAGCTTCCGGGACCCGGAGGGAGAACTGTTTTTT. Translation gives CASSFRDPEGELFF.

This chain joins TRBV10-3 and TRBJ1-2, with TRBD1 as a possible D gene (5 bases). V gave up 3 bases and J gave up 4 bases, with 15 bases separating them. The CDR3 has 15 amino acids. Germline V gives CDR1 ENHRY, CDR2 SYGVKD. The CDR3 spells CAISDPQAGTYGYTF. The CDR3 nucleotides read TGTGCCATCAGTGACCCACAAGCGGGGACCTATGGCTACACCTTC.

This chain connects TRBV9 to TRBJ2-3; 14 positions agree with TRBD2. This CDR3 is 16 amino acids long. Trimming at V came to 3 bases and at J to 2 bases, leaving 2 bases not matched to a gene. The germline CDR1 and CDR2 sequences are SGDLS and YYNGEE. The CDR3 nucleotides read TGTGCCAGCAGCGGGACTAGCGGGGGGACCACAGATACGCAGTATTTT. Its protein is CASSGTSGGTTDTQYF. Variable domain in full (rest from reference TRBV9 and TRBJ2-3): DSGVTQTPKHLITATGQRVTLRCSPRSGDLSVYWYQQSLDQGLQFLIQYYNGEERAKGNILERFSAQQFPDLHSELNLSSLELGDSALYFCASSGTSGGTTDTQYFGPGTRLTVL.

The count of this clone is one. DNA of the CDR3: TGCGCCAGCAGTGAGACCGCTAGCGGGGAGACCCACACCGGGGAGCTGTTTTTT. Its translation is CASSETASGETHTGELFF. The chain couples TRBV10-2 to TRBJ2-2; 9 bases map to TRBD2. The V and J ends lost 2 bases and 3 bases, in that order; junction bases with no gene match: 10. The CDR3 contains 18 residues. Germline V CDR1 and CDR2: WSHSY, SAAADI.

The chain uses TRBV9 and TRBJ1-5; D perhaps matches TRBD1 (5 bases). The CDR3 is 13 amino acids. CDR1 and CDR2 from the germline V gene are SGDLS and YYNGEE. V lost 6 bases and J 7 bases, leaving 14 bases between the germline ends. The CDR3 reads CASNRDFGQPQHF. The CDR3 nucleotides read TGTGCCAGCAACCGGGACTTCGGGCAGCCCCAGCATTTT.

Comments on this clone: The germline gene is not matched at one end of the junction; a read error may be the cause. The chain employs TRBV11-3 and TRBJ2-7; 9 bases align to TRBD1. The CDR3 totals 15 residues. CDR1 and CDR2 from the germline V gene are SGHNT and YENEEA. CDR3 nucleotide sequence: TGTGCCAGCAGCTTAGGGACAGGGGCTTCCTTCGAGCAGTACTTC. Its translation is CASSLGTGASFEQYF.

The J gene is TRBJ1-3, the V gene TRBV28, with D possibly being TRBD1 (5 bases). Germline loops: CDR1 MDHEN, CDR2 SYDVKM. The CDR3 loop spans 15 amino acids. V was clipped by 4 bases and J by 0 bases, with 10 bases between them. CDR3: CASSYLRGSGNTIYF. CDR3 nucleotide sequence: TGTGCCAGCAGTTACCTAAGGGGCTCTGGAAACACCATATATTTT.